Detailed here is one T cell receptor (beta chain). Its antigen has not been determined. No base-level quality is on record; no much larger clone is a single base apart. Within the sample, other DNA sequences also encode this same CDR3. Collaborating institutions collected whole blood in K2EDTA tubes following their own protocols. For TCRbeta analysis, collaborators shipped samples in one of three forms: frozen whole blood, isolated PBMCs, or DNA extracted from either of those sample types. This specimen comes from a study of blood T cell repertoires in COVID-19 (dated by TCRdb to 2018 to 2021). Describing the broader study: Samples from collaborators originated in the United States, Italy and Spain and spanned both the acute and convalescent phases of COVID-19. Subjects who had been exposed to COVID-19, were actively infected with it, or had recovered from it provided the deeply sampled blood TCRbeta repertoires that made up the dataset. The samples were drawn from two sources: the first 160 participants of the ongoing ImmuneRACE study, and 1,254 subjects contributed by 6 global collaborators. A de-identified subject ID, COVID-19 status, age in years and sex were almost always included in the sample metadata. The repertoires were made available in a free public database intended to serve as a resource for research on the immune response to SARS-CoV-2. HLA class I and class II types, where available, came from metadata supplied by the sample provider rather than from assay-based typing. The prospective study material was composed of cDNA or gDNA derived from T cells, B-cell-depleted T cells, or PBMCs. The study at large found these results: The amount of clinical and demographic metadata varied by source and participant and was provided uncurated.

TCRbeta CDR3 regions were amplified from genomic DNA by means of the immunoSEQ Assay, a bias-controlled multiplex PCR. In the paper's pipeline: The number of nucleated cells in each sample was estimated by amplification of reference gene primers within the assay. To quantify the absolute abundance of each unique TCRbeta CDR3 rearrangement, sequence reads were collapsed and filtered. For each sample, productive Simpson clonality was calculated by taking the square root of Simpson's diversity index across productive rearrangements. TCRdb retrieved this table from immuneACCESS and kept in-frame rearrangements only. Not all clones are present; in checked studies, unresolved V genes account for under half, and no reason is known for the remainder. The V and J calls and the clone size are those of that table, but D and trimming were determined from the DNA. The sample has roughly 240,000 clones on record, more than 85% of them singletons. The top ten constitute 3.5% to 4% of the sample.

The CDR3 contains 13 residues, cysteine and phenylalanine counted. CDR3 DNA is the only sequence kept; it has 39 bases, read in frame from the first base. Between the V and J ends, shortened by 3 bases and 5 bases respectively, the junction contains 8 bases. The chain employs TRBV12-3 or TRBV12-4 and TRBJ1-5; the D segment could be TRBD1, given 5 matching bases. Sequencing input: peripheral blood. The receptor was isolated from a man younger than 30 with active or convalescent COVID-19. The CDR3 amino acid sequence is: CASSLGRDQPQHF. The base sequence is TGTGCCAGCAGTTTGGGCAGGGATCAGCCCCAGCATTTT.